Below are 5 T cell receptor beta chains sequenced from a single sample in a study of human T cells and chemical hapten exposure. Time point here: patch test 3, about 24 weeks after DPC sensitization. As to treatment: therapeutic diphenylcyclopropenone sensitization with weekly scalp DPC. TCRdb passed the RACE reads through MiXCR, listing each CDR3 protein once. The table includes about 84,000 distinct CDR3 sequences, roughly 10% detected once. This material consisted of whole blood, taken in connection with sensitization to the hapten diphenylcyclopropenone (DPC). The receptors derive from a woman aged 50 to 65 with alopecia areata. Some clones in this sample may be carry-over from other donors' samples.

This clonotype was seen many times. V and J are TRBV12-3 or TRBV12-4 and TRBJ2-1, with TRBD2 matching over 11 bases. CDR3 length equals 18 residues. Losses at the gene ends were 6 bases for V and 1 base for J; bases not matched to a gene: 11. DNA of the CDR3: TGTGCCAGCAGGCCTAACCCGGGACTAGCGGCTTCCTACAATGAGCAGTTCTTC. It is translated as CASRPNPGLAASYNEQFF.

The chain combines TRBV19 with TRBJ2-5, with D perhaps TRBD2 (7 bases). The CDR3 runs to 15 residues. The V end lost 4 bases, the J end lost 4 bases, and 16 bases lay between the germline ends. CDR1 and CDR2 from the germline V gene are LNHDA and SQIVND (reference sequence). The CDR3 here is CASSKGGGLRETQYF. For the CDR3, the DNA is TGTGCCAGTAGTAAAGGGGGGGGCCTCAGAGAGACCCAGTACTTC.

This clonotype has a handful of counts. This sequence joins TRBV9 and TRBJ2-3; perhaps D is TRBD1 or TRBD2 (6 bases each). Germline lookup yields CDR1 SGDLS and CDR2 YYNGEE. The CDR3 runs to 11 residues. The CDR3: CATGATDTQYF. The CDR3 DNA follows: TGTGCTACGGGGGCGACAGATACGCAGTATTTT.

This clonotype showed up many times. The chain links TRBV10-3 to TRBJ1-2; D unclear. CDR1 and CDR2 (germline): ENHRY, SYGVKD. This CDR3 is built from 16 residues. Trimming pared 0 bases from V and 0 bases from J, leaving 11 bases between. CDR3 residues: CAISESLPRSNYGYTF. The CDR3 DNA reads as TGTGCCATCAGTGAGTCATTGCCCAGATCTAACTATGGCTACACCTTC.

V usage is TRBV3-1 and J usage is TRBJ2-7; D gene unclear. Germline assignment: CDR1 LGHDT and CDR2 YNNKEL (reference sequence). The CDR3 runs to 15 residues. Between the trimmed V and J ends, which lost 2 bases and 1 base, there was a span of 12 bases. The CDR3, as DNA: TGTGCCAGCAGCCAAAGGGCGGACCCTTCCTACGAGCAGTACTTC. Protein: CASSQRADPSYEQYF.